This T cell receptor beta chain was observed in a study of OX40 agonist ivuxolimab in advanced cancers. Study-level information: Patient treatment consisted of intravenous ivuxolimab administration every 2 weeks at 0.01 to 10 mg/kg. Every patient in dose escalation had hepatocellular carcinoma, melanoma, renal cell or head and neck cancer. Those enrolled were roughly 85% male, with a mean age of roughly 62 years and ages from roughly 23 to 80.

Sequencing used immunoSEQ multiplex PCR; TCRdb keeps in-frame clones, though not all of them. The sample holds about 62,000 clones, roughly 85% seen once. Concerning this clone: The antigen remains unidentified.

The germline V gene encodes CDR1 MNHNS and CDR2 SASEGT. V dropped 2 bases and J dropped 4 bases, with 12 bases sitting between them. The CDR3 contains 15 residues. The study's findings and limits: Near-lowest levels of clonal expansion characterized partial responders at 0.1-3.0 mg/kg.

Sample: CD4+ or CD8+ T cells sorted from blood, taken in a trial of the OX40 agonist ivuxolimab. The receptor comes from an adult with an advanced solid tumor such as melanoma, head and neck, liver or kidney cancer. V is TRBV6-1 and J is TRBJ1-5; tentatively, D is TRBD1 (5 bases). The CDR3, as DNA: TGTGCCAGCAGTGAAAGTGTGGGGGGGAATCAGCCCCAGCATTTT. It yields the protein CASSESVGGNQPQHF.